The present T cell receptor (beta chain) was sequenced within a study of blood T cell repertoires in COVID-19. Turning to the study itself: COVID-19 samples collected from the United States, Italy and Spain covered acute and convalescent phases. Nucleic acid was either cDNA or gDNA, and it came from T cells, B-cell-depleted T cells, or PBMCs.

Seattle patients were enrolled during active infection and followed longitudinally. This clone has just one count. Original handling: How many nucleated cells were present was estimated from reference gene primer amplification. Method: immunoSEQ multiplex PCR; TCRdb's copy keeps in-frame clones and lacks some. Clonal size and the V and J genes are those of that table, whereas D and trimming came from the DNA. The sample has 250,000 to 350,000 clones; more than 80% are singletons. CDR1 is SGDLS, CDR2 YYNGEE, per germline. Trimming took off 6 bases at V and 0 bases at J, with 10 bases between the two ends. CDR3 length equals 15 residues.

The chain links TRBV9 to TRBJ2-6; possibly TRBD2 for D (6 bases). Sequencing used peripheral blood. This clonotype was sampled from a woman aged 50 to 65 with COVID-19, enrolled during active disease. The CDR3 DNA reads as TGTGCCAGCACTGGGAGGAGCTCTGGGGCCAACGTCCTGACTTTC. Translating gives CASTGRSSGANVLTF.